This TCR beta chain was identified during a study of T cell changes during pregnancy in multiple sclerosis. This table comes from immunoSEQ multiplex PCR, and its TCRdb copy is limited to in-frame clones, with some not included. The sample records tens of thousands of clones, 85% to 90% being singletons. V shed 6 bases and J 5 bases; nucleotides not matched to a gene: 4. There are 14 residues in the CDR3. CDR1 and CDR2 (germline): MDHEN, SYDVKM. This sample comprised CD8+ T cells from peripheral blood mononuclear cells, obtained before pregnancy. V gene TRBV28 combines with J gene TRBJ1-6, with TRBD1 matching over 7 bases. The sequence derives from a female donor with multiple sclerosis, enrolled in a pregnancy study. CDR3 coding DNA: TGTGCCAGCAGAGACAGGGTCGATAATTCACCCCTCCACTTT. This gives the protein CASRDRVDNSPLHF.